The present entry profiles one T cell receptor (beta chain) with its context. As yet, its antigen is unknown. CD4+ T cells from unexposed donors were obtained before the COVID-19 pandemic (2011-2018). After more than eight days of culture, CD4+ T cells were isolated. As cell numbers allowed, unexposed-donor CD4+ T cells faced SARS-CoV-2 S/N and four cold-coronavirus spikes. The data belong to a study of CD4 T cells in relation to SARS-CoV-2 and coronaviruses. Study as a whole: Controls used an HIV-1 Nef peptide pool or no peptide.

This CDR3 has 12 residues. Trimming took 6 bases from V and 6 from J, leaving 12 bases between them. Broader study findings: Pre-pandemic and post-infection samples never came from the same donor. Compared with monoreactive clones, crossreactive clones showed significantly weaker SARS-CoV-2 expansion.

The table came from immunoSEQ multiplex PCR; TCRdb's copy has only in-frame clones and leaves some out. The sample lists some 21,000 clones, approximately 76% seen once, with 15% to 20% in the top ten. The sequence was collected from a human donor in good health. The genes are TRBV12-3 or TRBV12-4 and TRBJ2-7, with a possible D match to TRBD1 (6 bases). The sample comprised CD4+ T cells from PBMCs, cultured in vitro. The CDR3 spells CASRVTGTEQYF. The CDR3 nucleotides read TGTGCCAGCAGGGTGACAGGCACCGAGCAGTACTTC.